These T cell receptor beta chains were read from a single sample in a study of OX40 agonist ivuxolimab in advanced cancers. Some clones are missing from TCRdb's copy, which holds only in-frame ones; the method was immunoSEQ multiplex PCR. The table records roughly 16,000 clones, less than 75% of them present only once. The sequenced sample was CD4+ or CD8+ T cells sorted from blood, obtained in a trial of the OX40 agonist ivuxolimab. These TCRs come from an adult with an advanced solid tumor such as melanoma, head and neck, liver or kidney cancer. CDR3s include the opening cysteine and the closing phenylalanine or tryptophan. A D gene is named only where the DNA matches it firmly. For some rows the clone size is stated as once, few or many, or as a class when expanded; others skip it.

clone_size	j_call	d_call	v_call	cdr3_aa	cdr3_nt
once	TRBJ1-4	-	TRBV10-3	CAISESSGWGSGNEKLFF	TGTGCCATCAGTGAGTCGTCGGGGTGGGGATCTGGTAATGAAAAACTGTTTTTT
-	TRBJ1-6	-	TRBV19	CASSLGAPTYNSPLHF	TGTGCCAGTAGTCTAGGGGCGCCGACCTATAATTCACCCCTCCACTTT
once	TRBJ2-3	TRBD2	TRBV28	CASSVNPGLVYSDTQYF	TGTGCCAGCAGTGTAAATCCCGGACTAGTGTATTCAGATACGCAGTATTTT
-	TRBJ2-7	-	TRBV6-4	CASSYEGVYYEQYF	TGTGCCAGCAGTTACGAGGGGGTATACTACGAGCAGTACTTC
-	TRBJ1-1	-	TRBV2	CATLGGSTEAFF	TGTGCTACGTTGGGGGGGAGCACTGAAGCTTTCTTT
few	TRBJ2-7	-	TRBV4-1	CASSSQAGNYEQYF	TGCGCCAGCAGCTCTCAGGCAGGGAACTACGAGCAGTACTTC
few	TRBJ1-1	-	TRBV5-1	CASSLGTEAFF	TGCGCCAGCAGCTTGGGGACTGAAGCTTTCTTT
few	TRBJ1-1	-	TRBV11-2	CASSFGTGTEAFF	TGTGCCAGCAGCTTTGGCACAGGCACTGAAGCTTTCTTT
-	TRBJ2-7	TRBD2	TRBV6-5	CASSFSGRPYEQYF	TGTGCCAGCAGCTTTAGCGGGAGGCCCTACGAGCAGTACTTC
-	TRBJ2-1	TRBD2	TRBV4-2	CASSPSGRASGKNEQFF	TGTGCCAGCAGCCCTAGCGGGAGGGCCTCTGGTAAAAATGAGCAGTTCTTC
-	TRBJ2-7	-	TRBV5-1	CASSQSPFYEQYF	TGCGCCAGCAGCCAAAGTCCGTTCTACGAGCAGTACTTC
-	TRBJ2-3	-	TRBV5-2	CASSIPSRTDTQYF	TGTGCCAGCAGCATACCTAGCAGAACAGATACGCAGTATTTT
-	TRBJ1-1	-	TRBV5-6	CASSLGLSEAFF	TGTGCCAGCAGCTTGGGACTTTCTGAAGCTTTCTTT
-	TRBJ2-7	TRBD2	TRBV7-6	CAGEGLAGVREQYF	TGTGCCGGGGAAGGACTAGCGGGAGTTCGGGAGCAGTACTTC
once	TRBJ2-1	-	TRBV9	CASSVPPLRASQDEQFF	TGTGCCAGCAGCGTACCCCCTCTCCGCGCCTCCCAGGATGAGCAGTTCTTC
-	TRBJ2-1	TRBD2	TRBV25-1	CASSGEGGSIYNEQFF	TGTGCCAGCAGTGGGGAGGGCGGGAGTATCTACAATGAGCAGTTCTTC
-	TRBJ2-1	TRBD1	TRBV9	CASTGGQEIHNEQFF	TGTGCCAGCACTGGAGGACAGGAGATCCACAATGAGCAGTTCTTC
-	TRBJ2-1	TRBD2	TRBV7-6	CASSQESSGESNEQFF	TGTGCCAGCAGCCAAGAATCTAGCGGGGAGAGCAATGAGCAGTTCTTC
-	TRBJ1-3	-	TRBV19	CASSLGASLGDTIYF	TGTGCCAGTAGTTTAGGTGCCAGTTTAGGTGACACCATATATTTT
few	TRBJ1-2	TRBD1	TRBV6-6	CASLGTDYGYTF	TGTGCCAGCCTAGGGACAGACTATGGCTACACCTTC
few	TRBJ2-7	-	TRBV28	CASSSPTVRDGYYEQYF	TGTGCCAGCAGTTCCCCGACCGTCCGGGACGGATACTACGAGCAGTACTTC
few	TRBJ2-7	TRBD2	TRBV27	CASSLTWEREAPYEQYF	TGTGCCAGCAGTTTAACGTGGGAGCGGGAGGCTCCCTACGAGCAGTACTTC
-	TRBJ2-1	TRBD1	TRBV5-1	CASSLGTGTAYNEQFF	TGCGCCAGCAGCTTGGGGACCGGGACAGCTTACAATGAGCAGTTCTTC
-	TRBJ1-1	-	TRBV15	CATSRDGGNTEAFF	TGTGCCACCAGCAGAGATGGTGGGAACACTGAAGCTTTCTTT
-	TRBJ2-3	-	TRBV11-2	CASSLMGSGSTDTQYF	TGTGCCAGCAGCTTAATGGGTAGCGGTAGCACAGATACGCAGTATTTT
-	TRBJ1-1	TRBD1	TRBV4-1	CASSRLLEGATEAFF	TGCGCCAGCAGCCGGCTTTTGGAGGGGGCCACTGAAGCTTTCTTT
-	TRBJ2-2	TRBD1	TRBV5-4	CASSFDRAAGELFF	TGTGCCAGCAGCTTCGACAGGGCAGCCGGGGAGCTGTTTTTT
once	TRBJ2-1	-	TRBV6-6	CASSQTGTVNEQFF	TGTGCCAGCAGTCAGACCGGGACTGTCAATGAGCAGTTCTTC